This TCR beta chain stems from a study of shared clonotypes between healthy human individuals. The table came from immunoSEQ multiplex PCR; TCRdb's copy has only in-frame clones and leaves some out. The data contain some 1,100,000 clones, more than 75% of them singletons. Turning to this clone: What it binds is not known.

Regarding the study as a whole: Among the subsets, naive ones generally showed larger estimated richness than memory ones.

This TCR came from a man in his late teens or twenties in good health. Some clones in this sample may be carry-over from other donors' samples. The sample taken for sequencing was memory CD4+ T cells from PBMCs. Subset meaning: CD45RA-negative fraction.

CDR3 region: CASSFTGTSSYNEQFF. Here the CDR3 DNA reads TGTGCCAGCAGTTTTACCGGGACTAGCTCCTACAATGAGCAGTTCTTC. This chain joins TRBV4-2 and TRBJ2-1; 8 bases are a match to TRBD2. This CDR3 is built from 16 residues. Per germline, CDR1 LGHNA and CDR2 YNFKEQ. V lost 6 bases to trimming and J lost 0 bases; unmatched junction nucleotides: 7.